This TCR beta chain is drawn from a study of response to subunit inactivated influenza vaccine (dated by TCRdb to 2017 to 2018). About the study as a whole: Deep quantitative profiling of the T cell receptor repertoire was used in the study to follow responses to a trivalent subunit inactivated influenza vaccine. Broad study findings and their caveats: It was suggested by the authors that each seasonal influenza vaccination may recruit only a limited number of new T cells.

This clonotype has just a few counts. The antigen it binds to is not known. Base-call qualities are not available, and no considerably larger clone is one nucleotide away. Trimming removed 5 bases from V and 1 base from J; the gene matches leave 3 bases unexplained. The CDR3 runs 15 amino acids, cysteine and phenylalanine included. The sequence is cut down to CDR3 DNA, 45 bases in frame from base 1. The germline V gene gives CDR1 as SNHLY and CDR2 as FYNNEI. Library preparation was by RT-PCR. The listed sequencing device is Illumina HiSeq 2500. TCRdb cleaned the public reads at Q25 with fastp, built clones with MiXCR and kept in-frame beta chains. Every distinct CDR3 protein forms one entry, paired with its most common genes and DNA. The sample records around 520,000 distinct CDR3 sequences, roughly 25% of which are singletons. Clones ranked in the top ten supply approximately 2% of the sample.

The sequences come from CD4+ T cells sorted from PBMCs, collected 5 days after vaccination. This chain joins TRBV2 to TRBJ2-1, and TRBD2 aligns with 9 junction nucleotides. This receptor was identified in a man aged 50 to 59 who received an inactivated influenza vaccine. Donor details come from another sample of the same person, matched by shared clones. The CDR3 amino acid sequence is: CASSRREGSYNEQFF. The DNA sequence follows: TGTGCCAGCAGTAGGCGGGAGGGGTCCTACAATGAGCAGTTCTTC.